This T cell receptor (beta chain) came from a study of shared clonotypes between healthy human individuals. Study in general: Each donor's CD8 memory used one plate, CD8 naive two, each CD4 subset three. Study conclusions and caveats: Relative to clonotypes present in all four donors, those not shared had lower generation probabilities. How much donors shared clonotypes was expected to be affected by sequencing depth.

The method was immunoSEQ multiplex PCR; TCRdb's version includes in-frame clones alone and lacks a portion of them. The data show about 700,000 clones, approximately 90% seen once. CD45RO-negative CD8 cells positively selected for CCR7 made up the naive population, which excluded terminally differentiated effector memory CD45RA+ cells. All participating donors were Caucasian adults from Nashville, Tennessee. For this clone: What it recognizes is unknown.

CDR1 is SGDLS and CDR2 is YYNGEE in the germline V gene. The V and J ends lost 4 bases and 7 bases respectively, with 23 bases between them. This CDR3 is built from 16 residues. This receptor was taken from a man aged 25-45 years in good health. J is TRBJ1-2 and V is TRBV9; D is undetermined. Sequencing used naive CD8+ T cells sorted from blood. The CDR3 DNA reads TGTGCCAGCAGCCCCACCGGGCCAAACCACCGGAGTGGCTACACCTTC. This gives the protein CASSPTGPNHRSGYTF.